The 2 T cell receptor beta chains presented below share a single source sample, sequenced in a study of OX40 agonist ivuxolimab in advanced cancers. Library method: the immunoSEQ multiplex PCR assay. The table was pulled from immuneACCESS by TCRdb, which kept in-frame rearrangements only. Such tables lose some clones; where checked, under half of the loss comes from unresolved V genes, and the rest has no known cause. Across this sample there are under 80,000 clones, with roughly 85% seen only once. The ten top clones hold over 4% of the sample. The sample here was CD4+ or CD8+ T cells sorted from blood, taken in a trial of the OX40 agonist ivuxolimab. These receptors were collected from an adult with an advanced solid tumor such as melanoma, head and neck, liver or kidney cancer.

The CDR3 protein is CASSDLGTGGYEQYF. CDR3 coding DNA: TGTGCCAGTAGTGACCTCGGGACAGGGGGATACGAGCAGTACTTC. V and J are TRBV19 and TRBJ2-7; TRBD1 aligns across 11 bases. Germline CDR1 reads LNHDA; CDR2 reads SQIVND (reference sequence). The CDR3 extends over 15 amino acids. With V trimmed by 5 bases and J by 4 bases, 7 bases remained unmatched.

The chain uses TRBV6-4 and TRBJ1-5; D possibly corresponds to TRBD1 (5 bases). CDR1 is MRHNA, CDR2 SNTAGT, per germline. V shed 6 bases and J shed 0 bases, with 18 bases lying between them. The CDR3 length is 17 residues. CDR3 protein: CASRGGGKGYSNQPQHF. As DNA, the CDR3 is TGTGCCAGCAGGGGGGGTGGCAAGGGGTATAGCAATCAGCCCCAGCATTTT.